A few counts support the clone carrying this T cell receptor beta chain. Antigen unknown. These data are taken from a study of vaccination and CD4 T cells after COVID-19. Per germline, CDR1 LNHDA and CDR2 SQIVND (reference sequence). CDR3 length: 15 amino acids. J gave up 2 bases and V 4 bases, and 8 bases lay outside the gene matches. The study's findings and limits: Convalescent patients displayed spike mono-reactivity in 304 of 307 vaccine-specific clones.

Treatment meaning: approximately 10-day PBMC culture with coronavirus spike peptide pools or control peptides (ViraFEST assay). March to December 2020 was the span of positive PCR dates, which predated US Alpha, Beta and Delta variants. Cultured CD4+ T-cell DNA underwent Oncomine TCR Beta short-read sequencing. Someone extracted genomic DNA from cultured CD4+ T cells. TCRdb reprocessed the PCR reads via MiXCR and lists one record per CDR3 protein. The repertoire holds 8,500 to 13,000 distinct CDR3 sequences, with about 20% as singletons. The rearrangement joins TRBV19 to TRBJ2-7; 7 nucleotides match TRBD1. The input for sequencing was CD4+ T cells from blood, cultured in vitro, taken after SARS-CoV-2 vaccination. The source of this sequence is a human donor who had recovered from COVID-19. The CDR3 DNA reads as TGTGCCAGTAGTAGGGGTCACGACAGGGCCTACGAGCAGTACTTC. Translating it yields CASSRGHDRAYEQYF.